The TCR beta chain described here comes from a study of shared clonotypes between healthy human individuals. V gave up 3 bases and J gave up 0 bases, with 6 bases separating them. Germline V gene data show CDR1 as SGHDN and CDR2 as FVKESK. The CDR3 is 13 residues long. The repertoire was sequenced with immunoSEQ multiplex PCR; TCRdb's copy has only in-frame clones and lacks some. Here the sample spans more than 1.2 million clones, around 98.5% being singletons. Specimen: naive CD4+ T cells sorted from blood. Indicated subset: CD45RA+ positively selected. This TCR came from a man aged 25-45 years in good health. This sequence joins TRBV14 and TRBJ2-7; D not certain. The CDR3 nucleotides are TGTGCCAGCAGCCATGGAAACTCCTACGAGCAGTACTTC. It is translated as CASSHGNSYEQYF.